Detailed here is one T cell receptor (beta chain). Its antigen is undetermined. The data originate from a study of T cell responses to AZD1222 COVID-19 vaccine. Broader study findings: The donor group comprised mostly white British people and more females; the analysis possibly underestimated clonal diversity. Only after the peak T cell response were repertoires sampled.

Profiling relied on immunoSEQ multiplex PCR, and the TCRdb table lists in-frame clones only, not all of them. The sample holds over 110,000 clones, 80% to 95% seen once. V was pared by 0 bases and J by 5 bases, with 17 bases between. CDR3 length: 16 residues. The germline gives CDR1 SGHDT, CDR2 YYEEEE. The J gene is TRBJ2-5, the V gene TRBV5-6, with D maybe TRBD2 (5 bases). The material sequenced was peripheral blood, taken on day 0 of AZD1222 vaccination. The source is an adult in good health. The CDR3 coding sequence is TGTGCCAGCAGCTTGGGTCCACGGAGGCATCTGGAGACCCAGTACTTC. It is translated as CASSLGPRRHLETQYF.